This is a list of T cell receptor beta chains from one sample in a study of cytomegalovirus exposure and HLA in healthy donors. Sequenced by immunoSEQ multiplex PCR; TCRdb stores in-frame clones only, minus some. Seen here are 80,000 to 100,000 clones, about four fifths observed once, and the top ten hold 5.5% to 8%. The material sequenced was PBMCs. All receptors derive from a young man in good health and CMV-seronegative. CDR3s leave out the opening cysteine and the closing phenylalanine or tryptophan.

v_call	j_call	cdr3_aa
TRBV7-9	TRBJ1-4	ASSFRDRNEKLF
TRBV4-3	TRBJ2-5	ASSPGGGGWETQY
TRBV5-1	TRBJ2-3	ASSFERDTQY
TRBV7-9	TRBJ1-4	ASSLPFGATNEKLF
TRBV7-9	TRBJ2-1	AGGRSYNEQF
TRBV30	TRBJ2-7	AWSVSGYEQY
TRBV28	TRBJ1-6	ASSRDGGVNSPLH
TRBV4-2	TRBJ1-4	ASSPSAGAPNEKLF
TRBV7-6	TRBJ2-7	ASSLEPAGVSYEQY
TRBV9	TRBJ2-7	ASSSNPYEQY
TRBV28	TRBJ2-7	ASSYSPTGIKSSYEQY
TRBV20-1	TRBJ1-1	SALRESEAF
TRBV18	TRBJ2-7	ASSPLPGGYEQY